Presented here are 18 T cell receptor beta chains from one specimen sequenced in a study of blood T cell repertoires in COVID-19. Generated by immunoSEQ multiplex PCR, the TCRdb table keeps only in-frame clones and is missing some. The table includes around 260,000 clones, about nine tenths detected once. Sequencing was performed on peripheral blood. The receptors were gathered from a young adult with COVID-19, enrolled during active disease.

The chain is built from TRBV7-9 and TRBJ1-6; D not certain. Germline V lookup: CDR1 SEHNR, CDR2 FQNEAQ (reference sequence). This CDR3 is built from 16 residues. V was clipped by 3 bases and J by 9 bases, with 18 bases between them. The chain's CDR3 is CASSFPGSSHGSPLHF. The CDR3 DNA reads as TGTGCCAGCAGCTTCCCGGGGTCTTCTCACGGTTCACCCCTCCACTTT.

This rearrangement joins TRBV5-1 to TRBJ2-1; the D gene is possibly TRBD2 (5 bases). Deletions cut 2 bases from V and 1 base from J, with 7 bases between. This CDR3 has 14 residues. The germline V gene has CDR1 SGHRS and CDR2 YFSETQ. The CDR3 reads CASSLADSYNEQFF. The CDR3 coding sequence is TGCGCCAGCAGCTTAGCGGATTCCTACAATGAGCAGTTCTTC.

The V gene is TRBV7-2, the J gene TRBJ2-3; tentatively, D is TRBD1 (6 bases). This CDR3 has 14 residues. Germline CDR1 and CDR2: SGHTA and FQGNSA. V shed 2 bases and J shed 5 bases, with 11 bases lying between them. The CDR3 loop reads CASSLLGRGDTQYF. The CDR3 DNA follows: TGTGCCAGCAGCTTATTAGGCAGGGGAGATACGCAGTATTTT.

The chain has TRBV5-3 and TRBJ2-7; TRBD1 aligns across 9 bases. TRBV5-3 qualifies as an ORF whose function is uncertain. This CDR3 has 13 residues. With 5 bases clipped from V and 6 bases from J, the junction kept 6 bases outside the gene matches. The CDR3 coding sequence is TGTGCCAGAAGGGAATCGACAGGGGGCGAGCAGTACTTC. Translation gives CARRESTGGEQYF.

This chain links TRBV3-1 (or the pseudogene TRBV3-2) with TRBJ2-1; 8 nucleotides agree with TRBD2. The CDR3 has 15 residues. Trimming removed 4 bases from V and 7 bases from J; junction bases left unmatched: 9. Germline assignment: CDR1 LGHDT and CDR2 YNNKEL (reference sequence). The DNA of the CDR3 is TGTGCCAGCAGCCTTTGGGGACTAGTAGATAATGAGCAGTTCTTC. This translates into CASSLWGLVDNEQFF.

This chain connects TRBV16 to TRBJ1-1; D possibly corresponds to TRBD1 (6 bases). Trimming left V 4 bases short and J 5 bases short, with 17 bases between. This CDR3 comprises 15 residues. Germline assignment: CDR1 KGHSY and CDR2 FQNENV. The CDR3 DNA is TGTGCCAGCAGCCCCCCTAGGACAGAGGCTACTGAAGCTTTCTTT. It codes for CASSPPRTEATEAFF. Variable domain in full (rest from reference TRBV16 and TRBJ1-1): GEEVAQTPKHLVRGEGQKAKLYCAPIKGHSYVFWYQQVLKNEFKFLISFQNENVFDETGMPKERFSAKCLPNSPCSLEIQATKLEDSAVYFCASSPPRTEATEAFFGQGTRLTVV.

CDR3 sequence (DNA): TGTGCCAGCAGCTTAGCTATGACTAGCGGGAGTCTAAACAATGAGCAGTTCTTC. Protein sequence: CASSLAMTSGSLNNEQFF. V gene TRBV7-9 combines with J gene TRBJ2-1; 12 nucleotides agree with TRBD2. Germline V gene data show CDR1 as SEHNR and CDR2 as FQNEAQ (reference sequence). Trimming took 0 bases from V and 5 from J; bases not matched to a gene: 8. The CDR3 extends over 18 amino acids.

J is TRBJ1-4 and V is TRBV15; no clear D. This CDR3 contains 12 residues. Germline lookup yields CDR1 LNHNV and CDR2 YYDKDF (reference sequence). V lost 1 base and J lost 8, with 5 bases in between. In nucleotides, the CDR3 is TGTGCCACCAGCAGAGTTCCAGAAAAACTGTTTTTT. It encodes CATSRVPEKLFF.

The V and J genes are TRBV6-6 and TRBJ2-2; D is ambiguous. The CDR3 spans 16 residues. Per the germline V gene, CDR1 is MNHNY and CDR2 is SVGAGI (reference sequence). Trimming left V 6 bases short and J 1 base short, with 15 bases between. The CDR3 loop reads CASSLNPPGNTGELFF. The CDR3 nucleotides are TGTGCCAGCAGCCTTAACCCCCCAGGGAACACCGGGGAGCTGTTTTTT.

The J gene is TRBJ2-3, the V gene TRBV7-8; a weak D match, TRBD2 (6 bases). Germline V CDR1 and CDR2: SGHVS, FQNEAQ. V dropped 1 base and J dropped 10 bases, with 6 bases sitting between them. The CDR3 covers 11 residues. The CDR3 protein is CASSLGEAQYF. CDR3 DNA: TGTGCCAGCAGCTTAGGGGAGGCGCAGTATTTT.

This rearrangement joins TRBV4-1 to TRBJ2-5, with 8 bases fitting TRBD1. The CDR3 loop spans 15 amino acids. V dropped 1 base and J dropped 0; count of bases not matched to a gene: 1. Germline lookup yields CDR1 MGHRA and CDR2 YSYEKL. The CDR3 protein is CASSQGQGYQETQYF. The CDR3 nucleotides are TGCGCCAGCAGCCAAGGACAGGGGTACCAAGAGACCCAGTACTTC.

CDR3 amino acids: CASSPLGQGVSGANVLTF. DNA of the CDR3: TGTGCCAGCAGTCCCTTGGGACAGGGGGTCTCTGGGGCCAACGTCCTGACTTTC. The J gene is TRBJ2-6, the V gene TRBV6-2 or TRBV6-3, with 11 bases aligning to TRBD1. Per germline, CDR1 MNHEY and CDR2 SVGEGT. V shed 5 bases, J shed 0 bases, and the junction held 6 bases outside the gene matches. The CDR3 is made up of 18 amino acids.

The chain uses TRBV4-2 and TRBJ1-6, with TRBD1 matching over 9 bases. CDR3 size: 16 residues. Germline loops: CDR1 LGHNA, CDR2 YNFKEQ. V lost 0 bases and J lost 7; bases outside the gene matches: 4. The CDR3 sequence is CASSQDPGTGNSPLHF. The CDR3 coding sequence is TGTGCCAGCAGCCAAGATCCCGGGACAGGGAATTCACCCCTCCACTTT.

The count of this clone is one. The V call is TRBV28, the J call TRBJ1-1, with 12 bases lining up with TRBD1. With V trimmed by 5 bases and J by 4 bases, 5 bases remained unmatched. This CDR3 has 15 amino acids. In germline, CDR1 is MDHEN, CDR2 SYDVKM. The CDR3 loop reads CASSTRDRGRTEAFF. The CDR3 DNA follows: TGTGCCAGCAGTACCAGGGACAGGGGGCGCACTGAAGCTTTCTTT. Based on the CDR3 plus reference TRBV28 and TRBJ1-1, the full variable domain is DVKVTQSSRYLVKRTGEKVFLECVQDMDHENMFWYRQDPGLGLRLIYFSYDVKMKEKGDIPEGYSVSREKKERFSLILESASTNQTSMYLCASSTRDRGRTEAFFGQGTRLTVV.

The J gene is TRBJ1-5, the V gene TRBV10-3; 7 positions agree with TRBD1. The V gene's germline CDR1 is ENHRY and CDR2 SYGVKD. Trimming at V came to 11 bases and at J to 4 bases, leaving 8 bases not matched to a gene. CDR3 length: 13 residues. The CDR3 nucleotides are TGTGCCGTAAGGAGGGGGCCAAATCAGCCCCAGCATTTT. This sequence encodes CAVRRGPNQPQHF.

The chain has TRBV19 and TRBJ1-5, with 9 bases that match TRBD1. This CDR3 is 14 amino acids long. Germline assignment: CDR1 LNHDA and CDR2 SQIVND (reference sequence). V lost 5 bases to trimming and J lost 2 bases; unmatched junction nucleotides: 1. CDR3 in amino acids: CASSWTGGNQPQHF. CDR3 nucleotide sequence: TGTGCCAGTAGTTGGACAGGGGGCAATCAGCCCCAGCATTTT. Together with reference TRBV19 and TRBJ1-5, the CDR3 gives the full variable domain: DGGITQSPKYLFRKEGQNVTLSCEQNLNHDAMYWYRQDPGQGLRLIYYSQIVNDFQKGDIAEGYSVSREKKESFPLTVTSAQKNPTAFYLCASSWTGGNQPQHFGDGTRLSIL.

The chain is built from TRBV11-2 and TRBJ1-2; perhaps TRBD1 as D (6 bases). CDR1 is SGHAT and CDR2 is FQNNGV in the germline V gene. V dropped 5 bases and J dropped 4 bases, with 11 bases sitting between them. The CDR3 loop spans 13 amino acids. Written as DNA, the CDR3 is TGTGCCAGCAGCCCCGGACAGACCTATGGCTACACCTTC. Translated, it gives CASSPGQTYGYTF. Full variable domain (outside the CDR3, taken from reference TRBV11-2 and TRBJ1-2): EAGVAQSPRYKIIEKRQSVAFWCNPISGHATLYWYQQILGQGPKLLIQFQNNGVVDDSQLPKDRFSAERLKGVDSTLKIQPAKLEDSAVYLCASSPGQTYGYTFGSGTRLTVV.

V and J are TRBV6-2 or TRBV6-3 and TRBJ1-1, with D unresolved. Germline V lookup: CDR1 MNHEY, CDR2 SVGEGT. CDR3 length: 15 amino acids. V lost 2 bases to trimming and J lost 1 base, with 11 bases between them. The CDR3 sequence: CASSYPYGSNTEAFF. CDR3 sequence (DNA): TGTGCCAGCAGTTACCCGTACGGTTCGAACACTGAAGCTTTCTTT.